Listed below are T cell receptor beta chains from one sample, sequenced in a study of blood T cell repertoires in COVID-19. Libraries were prepared by immunoSEQ multiplex PCR; TCRdb keeps only in-frame clonotypes and omits some of them. The sample holds roughly 190,000 clones, around 76% seen once. Sequenced material: peripheral blood. The receptors were gathered from a woman aged 55-69 years with COVID-19, enrolled during active disease. The CDR3 runs from the conserved cysteine through the conserved F or W. Fields, in order: V gene, D gene, J gene, clone size, CDR3 DNA, CDR3 protein. D genes are given only for firm matches. Size values are once, few and many counts, or a class for expanded clones, and some rows have none.

TRBV11-2	-	TRBJ2-5	-	TGTGCCAGCAGCTTAATGGGCCGGGGGGCGCAGGAGACCCAGTACTTC	CASSLMGRGAQETQYF
TRBV7-2	-	TRBJ2-5	few	TGTGCCAGCAGCTTAGGGGGAGACCCACAAGAGACCCAGTACTTC	CASSLGGDPQETQYF
TRBV12-3/TRBV12-4	-	TRBJ1-2	-	TGTGCCAGCAGTTTTCTGGCGGGTGGCTACACCTTC	CASSFLAGGYTF
TRBV7-2	-	TRBJ2-7	-	TGTGCCAGCAGCTTCCGGGGTAGCGGCCTTTACGAGCAGTACTTC	CASSFRGSGLYEQYF
TRBV2	-	TRBJ2-1	-	TGTGCCAGCAGCACGACTAGAAGTCCCTACAATGAGCAGTTCTTC	CASSTTRSPYNEQFF
TRBV5-1	TRBD1	TRBJ1-1	-	TGCGCCAGCGGAAAGGGACAGCTGAACACTGAAGCTTTCTTT	CASGKGQLNTEAFF
TRBV5-4	TRBD1	TRBJ2-5	-	TGTGCCAGCAGTTCGGACAGGGTCGAGACCCAGTACTTC	CASSSDRVETQYF
TRBV6-5	-	TRBJ1-1	-	TGTGCCAGCTCAGGCAGCATGAACACTGAAGCTTTCTTT	CASSGSMNTEAFF
TRBV2	TRBD1	TRBJ1-2	once	TGTGCCAGCAGTGACACAGGGGTTTTTTTAGGGACAGTTTATGGCTACACCTTC	CASSDTGVFLGTVYGYTF
TRBV30	-	TRBJ1-3	-	TGTGCCTGGATTGTCCAGTCTGGAAACACCATATATTTT	CAWIVQSGNTIYF
TRBV5-4	TRBD1	TRBJ2-6	once	TGTGCCAGCAGCCAACAGGGGGCGCGTGGGGCCAACGTCCTGACTTTC	CASSQQGARGANVLTF
TRBV6-5	-	TRBJ1-2	-	TGTGCCAGCAGTCTAAATGGCTACACCTTC	CASSLNGYTF
TRBV6-4	-	TRBJ1-2	-	TGTGCCAGCAGCCTAGAGTTCTCAGGGGCAGTTTGGAGTGGCTACACCTTC	CASSLEFSGAVWSGYTF
TRBV6-1	-	TRBJ1-2	few	TGTGCCAGCAGTGAAGTGTACGGGGGAGGCTACACCTTC	CASSEVYGGGYTF
TRBV6-6	TRBD2	TRBJ2-3	-	TGTGCCAGCAGTTCGTCCCTAGCGGGGGGCCCAGATACGCAGTATTTT	CASSSSLAGGPDTQYF
TRBV7-2	-	TRBJ1-2	-	TGTGCCAGCAGCTTAGGGTCAGGGGCGAACTATGGCTACACCTTC	CASSLGSGANYGYTF
TRBV29-1	TRBD1	TRBJ2-3	-	TGCAGCGTTCTTGGACAGGGGAACACAGATACGCAGTATTTT	CSVLGQGNTDTQYF
TRBV3-1/TRBV3-2	-	TRBJ2-5	many	TGTGCCAGCAGCCAAGATCCGGCAGGAGGAGAGACCCAGTACTTC	CASSQDPAGGETQYF
TRBV19	-	TRBJ1-5	-	TGTGCCAGTAGTATCCCCCGGGGGGACCTACATAGCAATCAGCCCCAGCATTTT	CASSIPRGDLHSNQPQHF
TRBV19	TRBD2	TRBJ2-2	-	TGTGCCAGTAGTCCGGGGACTAGCGGATTCACCGGGGAGCTGTTTTTT	CASSPGTSGFTGELFF
TRBV25-1	-	TRBJ1-1	-	TGTGCCAGCAATCTAGGGCGGGCTGAAGCTTTCTTT	CASNLGRAEAFF
TRBV11-2	-	TRBJ2-1	many	TGTGCCAGCAGCTTAGTGGCAGCGTCCTACAATGAGCAGTTCTTC	CASSLVAASYNEQFF
TRBV7-9	TRBD1	TRBJ1-4	-	TGTGCCAGCAGCACCGGGACAGGGGTTCCTAATGAAAAACTGTTTTTT	CASSTGTGVPNEKLFF
TRBV14	-	TRBJ2-6	few	TGTGCCAGCAGCGTATTACGAGAAGCCGGGGCCAACGTCCTGACTTTC	CASSVLREAGANVLTF
TRBV14	-	TRBJ1-2	-	TGTGCCAGCAGCCAAGACCCTCGTACAGGGCGATTTAACTATGGCTACACCTTC	CASSQDPRTGRFNYGYTF
TRBV9	TRBD2	TRBJ2-2	-	TGTGCCAGCAGCGTAACTAGCGGGACCGAGGGGGAGCTGTTTTTT	CASSVTSGTEGELFF
TRBV6-5	TRBD2	TRBJ2-5	few	TGTGCCAGCAGTTACTCGCGGGGGAGGATAGAGACCCAGTACTTC	CASSYSRGRIETQYF
TRBV3-1/TRBV3-2	-	TRBJ1-3	-	TGTGCCAGCAGCTACCGTGGGCATTATGGAAACACCATATATTTT	CASSYRGHYGNTIYF
TRBV19	-	TRBJ2-5	-	TGTGCCAGTAGTACTAGAGGAGAGACCCAGTACTTC	CASSTRGETQYF
TRBV7-9	-	TRBJ1-2	-	TGTGCCAGCAGCTGGGATTCGGACAGCTATGGCTACACCTTC	CASSWDSDSYGYTF
TRBV5-1	-	TRBJ2-3	once	TGCGCCAGCAGCCTGACACCCTCCAATACAGATACGCAGTATTTT	CASSLTPSNTDTQYF
TRBV9	-	TRBJ1-1	-	TGTGCCAGCAGCGCTCGACACTCGAACACTGAAGCTTTCTTT	CASSARHSNTEAFF